This TCR beta chain was captured by sequencing in a study of T-cell memory formation after mild COVID-19. In the study overall: Largely donor-specific TCR clusters were found.

The CDR3 is made up of 15 amino acids. The V segment lost 4 bases and the J segment 3 bases; nucleotides outside the gene matches: 6. Germline assignment: CDR1 SGDLS and CDR2 YYNGEE. This clonotype was seen a handful of times. MiXCR was run by TCRdb on the 5' RACE reads, yielding one entry per CDR3 protein. The sample lists 190,000 or so distinct CDR3 sequences, under 30% occurring once. The TCR originated in an adult woman who had mild COVID-19 (a few samples of this study predate the infection). Cell type and time point are not known. The chain couples TRBV9 to TRBJ2-2; 7 nucleotides match TRBD1. The sequenced sample consisted of PBMCs or a T cell subset sorted from them (not recorded which). The CDR3 sequence: CASSPGTVYTGELFF. In nucleotides, the CDR3 is TGTGCCAGCAGCCCCGGGACAGTTTACACCGGGGAGCTGTTTTTT.